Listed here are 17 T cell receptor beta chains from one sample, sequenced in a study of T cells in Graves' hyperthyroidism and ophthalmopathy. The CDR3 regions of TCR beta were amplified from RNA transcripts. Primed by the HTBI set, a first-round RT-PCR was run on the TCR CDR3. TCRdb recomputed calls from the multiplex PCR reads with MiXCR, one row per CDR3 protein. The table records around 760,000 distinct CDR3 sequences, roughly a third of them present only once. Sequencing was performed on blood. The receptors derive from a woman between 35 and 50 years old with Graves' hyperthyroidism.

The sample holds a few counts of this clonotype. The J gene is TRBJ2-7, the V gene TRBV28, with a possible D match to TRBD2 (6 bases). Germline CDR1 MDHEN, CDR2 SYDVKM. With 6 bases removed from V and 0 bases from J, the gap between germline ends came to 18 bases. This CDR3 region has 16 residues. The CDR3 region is CASSRNAGRPSYEQYF. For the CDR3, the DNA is TGTGCCAGCAGCCGTAACGCGGGGAGGCCCTCCTACGAGCAGTACTTC. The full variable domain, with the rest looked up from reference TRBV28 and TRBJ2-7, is DVKVTQSSRYLVKRTGEKVFLECVQDMDHENMFWYRQDPGLGLRLIYFSYDVKMKEKGDIPEGYSVSREKKERFSLILESASTNQTSMYLCASSRNAGRPSYEQYFGPGTRLTVT.

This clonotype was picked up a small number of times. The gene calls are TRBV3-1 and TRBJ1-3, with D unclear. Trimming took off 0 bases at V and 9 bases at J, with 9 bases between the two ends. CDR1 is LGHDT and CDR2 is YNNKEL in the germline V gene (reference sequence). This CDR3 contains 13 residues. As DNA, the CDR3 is TGTGCCAGCAGCCAAGACCCGGAGGGCACCATATATTTT. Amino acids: CASSQDPEGTIYF.

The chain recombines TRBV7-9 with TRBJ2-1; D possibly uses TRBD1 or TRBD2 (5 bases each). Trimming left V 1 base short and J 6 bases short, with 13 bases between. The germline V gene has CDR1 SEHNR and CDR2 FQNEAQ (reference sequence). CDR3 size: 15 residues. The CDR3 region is CASSLDRGPLNEQFF. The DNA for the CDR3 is TGTGCCAGCAGCTTAGACCGGGGACCACTCAATGAGCAGTTCTTC.

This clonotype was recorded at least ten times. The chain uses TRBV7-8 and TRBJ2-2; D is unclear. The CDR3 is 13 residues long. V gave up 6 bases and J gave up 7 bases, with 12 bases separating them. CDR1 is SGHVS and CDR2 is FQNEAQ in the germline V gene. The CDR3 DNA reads TGTGCCAGCAGATTCCCGTTTGGCGGGGAGCTGTTTTTT. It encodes CASRFPFGGELFF.

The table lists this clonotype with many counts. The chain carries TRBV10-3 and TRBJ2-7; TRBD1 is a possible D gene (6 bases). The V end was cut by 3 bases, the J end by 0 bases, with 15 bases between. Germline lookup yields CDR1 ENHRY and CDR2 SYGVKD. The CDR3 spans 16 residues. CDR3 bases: TGTGCCATCAGTGATTCCAGACCGGACAGCTCCTACGAGCAGTACTTC. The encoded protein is CAISDSRPDSSYEQYF.

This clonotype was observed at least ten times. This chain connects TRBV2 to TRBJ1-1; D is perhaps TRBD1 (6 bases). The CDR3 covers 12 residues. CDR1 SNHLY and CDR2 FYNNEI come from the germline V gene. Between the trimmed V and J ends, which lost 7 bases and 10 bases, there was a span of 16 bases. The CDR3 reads CASKGGPSSAFF. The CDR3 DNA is TGTGCCAGCAAGGGGGGGCCTTCGTCAGCTTTCTTT.

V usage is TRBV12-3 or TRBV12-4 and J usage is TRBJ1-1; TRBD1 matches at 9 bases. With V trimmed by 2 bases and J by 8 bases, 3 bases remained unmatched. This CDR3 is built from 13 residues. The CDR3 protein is CASSLTGGWEAFF. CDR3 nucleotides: TGTGCCAGCAGTTTAACAGGGGGCTGGGAAGCTTTCTTT.

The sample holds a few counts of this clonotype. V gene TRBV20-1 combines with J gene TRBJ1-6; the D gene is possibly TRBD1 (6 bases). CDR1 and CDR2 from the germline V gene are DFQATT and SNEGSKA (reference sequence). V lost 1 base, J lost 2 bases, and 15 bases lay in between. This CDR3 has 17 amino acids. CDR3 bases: TGCAGTGCTAGAGTCGACAGGCTATCAGCCTATAATTCACCCCTCCACTTT. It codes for CSARVDRLSAYNSPLHF.

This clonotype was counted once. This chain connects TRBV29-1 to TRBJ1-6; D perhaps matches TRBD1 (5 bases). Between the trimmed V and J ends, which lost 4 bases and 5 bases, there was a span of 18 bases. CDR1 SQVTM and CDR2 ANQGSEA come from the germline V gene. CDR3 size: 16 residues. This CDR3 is CSVVRSFGTDNSPLHF. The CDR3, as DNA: TGCAGCGTTGTCAGAAGTTTCGGGACGGATAATTCACCCCTCCACTTT. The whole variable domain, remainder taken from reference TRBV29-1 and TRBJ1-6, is SAVISQKPSRDICQRGTSLTIQCQVDSQVTMMFWYRQQPGQSLTLIATANQGSEATYESGFVIDKFPISRPNLTFSTLTVSNMSPEDSSIYLCSVVRSFGTDNSPLHFGNGTRLTVT.

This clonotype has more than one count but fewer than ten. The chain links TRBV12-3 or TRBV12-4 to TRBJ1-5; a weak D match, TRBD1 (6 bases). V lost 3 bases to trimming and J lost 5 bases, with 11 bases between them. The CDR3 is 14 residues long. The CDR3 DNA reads TGTGCCAGCAGTTTTTACAGGGAGGATCAGCCCCAGCATTTT. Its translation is CASSFYREDQPQHF.

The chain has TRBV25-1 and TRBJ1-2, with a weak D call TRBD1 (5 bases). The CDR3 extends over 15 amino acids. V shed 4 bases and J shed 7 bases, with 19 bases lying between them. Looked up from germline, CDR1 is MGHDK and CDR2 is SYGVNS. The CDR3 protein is CASSAVGTAVCGYTF. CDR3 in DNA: TGTGCCAGCAGTGCGGTAGGGACCGCCGTGTGTGGCTACACCTTC.

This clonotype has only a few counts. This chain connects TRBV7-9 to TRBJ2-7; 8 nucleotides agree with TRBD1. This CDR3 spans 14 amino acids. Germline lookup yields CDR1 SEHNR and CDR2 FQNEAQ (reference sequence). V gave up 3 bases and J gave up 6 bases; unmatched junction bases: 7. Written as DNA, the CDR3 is TGTGCCAGCAGCTTGGGTCGTCAGGGGGCCGAGCAGTACTTC. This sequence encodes CASSLGRQGAEQYF.

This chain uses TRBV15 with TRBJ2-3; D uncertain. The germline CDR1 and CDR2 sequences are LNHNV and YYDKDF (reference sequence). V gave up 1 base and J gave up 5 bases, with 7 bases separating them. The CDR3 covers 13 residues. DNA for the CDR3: TGTGCCACCAGCAGAGCAACGGGAGATACGCAGTATTTT. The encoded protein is CATSRATGDTQYF.

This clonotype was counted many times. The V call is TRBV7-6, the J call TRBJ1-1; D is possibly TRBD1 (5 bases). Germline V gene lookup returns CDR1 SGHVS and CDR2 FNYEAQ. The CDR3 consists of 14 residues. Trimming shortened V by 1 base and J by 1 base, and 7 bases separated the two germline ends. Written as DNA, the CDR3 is TGTGCCAGCAGCTTAGGCAGGGCGAACACTGAAGCTTTCTTT. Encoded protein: CASSLGRANTEAFF.

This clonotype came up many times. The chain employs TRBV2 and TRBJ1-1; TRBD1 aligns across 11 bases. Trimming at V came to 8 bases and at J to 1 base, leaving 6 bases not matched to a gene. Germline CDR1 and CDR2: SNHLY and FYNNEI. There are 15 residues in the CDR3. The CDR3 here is CASVGQGGKNTEAFF. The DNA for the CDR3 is TGTGCCAGCGTGGGACAGGGGGGGAAGAACACTGAAGCTTTCTTT.

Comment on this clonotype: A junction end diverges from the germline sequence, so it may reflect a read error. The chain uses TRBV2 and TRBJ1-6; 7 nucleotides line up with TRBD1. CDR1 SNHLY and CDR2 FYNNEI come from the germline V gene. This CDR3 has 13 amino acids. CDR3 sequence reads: CAATGVHNSPLHF. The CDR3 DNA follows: TGCGCCGCCACAGGGGTCCATAATTCACCCCTCCACTTT.

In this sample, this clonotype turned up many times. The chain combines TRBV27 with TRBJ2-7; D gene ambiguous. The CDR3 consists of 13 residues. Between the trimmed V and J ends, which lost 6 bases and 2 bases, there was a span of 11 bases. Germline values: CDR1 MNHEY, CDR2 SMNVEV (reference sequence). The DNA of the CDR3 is TGTGCCAGCAGAAAGGACCCAACCTACGAGCAGTACTTC. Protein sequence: CASRKDPTYEQYF.